This TCR beta chain was documented in a study of cytomegalovirus exposure and HLA in healthy donors. Study results and caveats: Sequencing depth across donors, presence/absence analyses assumed, was roughly uniform. Researchers reported in a later analysis that a missense DCLRE1C variant was tied to TCR beta V- and J-gene trimming. The study put under 200 TCR beta chains on its list as cytomegalovirus-associated.

In its sample, this clone was seen a few times. Its antigen remains unidentified. Primers: 60 Vbeta forward and 13 Jbeta reverse. Only in-frame clones appear in the TCRdb table, and some are missing; sequencing was by immunoSEQ multiplex PCR. The data hold 85,000 to 130,000 clones, with roughly 9.1% observed a single time. Germline CDR1 is MNHEY and CDR2 is SVGAGI. This CDR3 spans 15 amino acids. Trimming at V came to 6 bases and at J to 4 bases, leaving 12 bases not matched to a gene. Material for sequencing was PBMCs. The source is a man between 40 and 49 years old in good health and CMV-seropositive. The J gene is TRBJ2-7, the V gene TRBV6-5; 7 bases are shared with TRBD1. The CDR3, as DNA: TGTGCCAGCAGACCTACCGGGACAGCTAATTACGAGCAGTACTTC. Its translation: CASRPTGTANYEQYF.